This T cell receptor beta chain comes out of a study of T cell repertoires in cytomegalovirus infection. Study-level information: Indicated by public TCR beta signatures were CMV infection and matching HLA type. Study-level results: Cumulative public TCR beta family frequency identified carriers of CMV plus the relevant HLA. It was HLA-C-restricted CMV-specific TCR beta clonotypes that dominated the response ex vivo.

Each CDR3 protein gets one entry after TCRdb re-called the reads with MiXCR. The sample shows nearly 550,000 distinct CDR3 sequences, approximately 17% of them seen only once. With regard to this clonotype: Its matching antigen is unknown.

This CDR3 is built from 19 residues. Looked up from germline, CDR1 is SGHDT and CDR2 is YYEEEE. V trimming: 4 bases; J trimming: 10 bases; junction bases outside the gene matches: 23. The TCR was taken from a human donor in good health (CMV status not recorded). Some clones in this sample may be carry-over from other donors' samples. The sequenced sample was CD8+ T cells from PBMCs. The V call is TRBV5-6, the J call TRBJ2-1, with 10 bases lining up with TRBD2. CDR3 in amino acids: CASSPLRGLESGRGREQFF. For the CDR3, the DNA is TGTGCCAGCAGCCCCCTAAGGGGGTTGGAGAGCGGGAGGGGCCGCGAGCAGTTCTTC.